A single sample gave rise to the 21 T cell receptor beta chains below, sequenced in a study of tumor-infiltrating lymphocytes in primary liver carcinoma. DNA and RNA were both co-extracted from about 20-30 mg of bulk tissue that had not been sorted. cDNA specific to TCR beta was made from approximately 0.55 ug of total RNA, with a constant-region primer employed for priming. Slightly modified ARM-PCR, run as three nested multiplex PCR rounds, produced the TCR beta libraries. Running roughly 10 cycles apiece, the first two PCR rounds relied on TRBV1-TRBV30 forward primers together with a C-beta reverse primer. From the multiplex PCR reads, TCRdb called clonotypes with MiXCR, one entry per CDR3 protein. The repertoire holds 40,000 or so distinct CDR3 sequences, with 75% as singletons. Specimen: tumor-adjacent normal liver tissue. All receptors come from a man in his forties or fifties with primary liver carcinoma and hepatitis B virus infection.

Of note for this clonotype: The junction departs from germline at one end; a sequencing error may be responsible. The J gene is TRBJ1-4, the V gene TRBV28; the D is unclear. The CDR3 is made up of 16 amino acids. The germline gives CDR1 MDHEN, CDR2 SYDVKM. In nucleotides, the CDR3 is TGTGCCACCACCTCCTTCCCTGGACCGAGCCCTGAAAAACCGTTTTTT. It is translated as CATTSFPGPSPEKPFF.

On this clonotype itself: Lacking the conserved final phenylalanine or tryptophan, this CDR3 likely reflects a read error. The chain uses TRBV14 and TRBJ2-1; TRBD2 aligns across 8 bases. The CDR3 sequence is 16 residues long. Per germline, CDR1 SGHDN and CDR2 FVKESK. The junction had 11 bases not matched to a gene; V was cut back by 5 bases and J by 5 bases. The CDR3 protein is CASSAVAGWVDNEQFV. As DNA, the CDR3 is TGTGCCAGCAGCGCCGTAGCGGGATGGGTAGACAATGAGCAGTTCGTC.

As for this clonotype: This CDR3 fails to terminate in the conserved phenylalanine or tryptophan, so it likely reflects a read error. CDR3 sequence reads: CASSLGLGTIEQYL. The CDR3 DNA follows: TGTGCCAGCAGCCTGGGACTGGGTACGATAGAGCAGTACCTC. The genes are TRBV5-6 and TRBJ2-7; tentative D call: TRBD2 (6 bases). There are 14 residues in the CDR3. The ends were cut back, 4 bases at V and 7 bases at J, with 18 bases in the middle. Germline assignment: CDR1 SGHDT and CDR2 YYEEEE.

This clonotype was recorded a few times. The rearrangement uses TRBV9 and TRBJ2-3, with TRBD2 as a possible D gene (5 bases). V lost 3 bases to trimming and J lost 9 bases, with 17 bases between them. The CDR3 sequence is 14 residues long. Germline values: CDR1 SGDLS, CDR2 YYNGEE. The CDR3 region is CASSAHSGDITQYF. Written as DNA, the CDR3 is TGTGCCAGCAGCGCTCATTCCGGGGATATCACGCAGTATTTT.

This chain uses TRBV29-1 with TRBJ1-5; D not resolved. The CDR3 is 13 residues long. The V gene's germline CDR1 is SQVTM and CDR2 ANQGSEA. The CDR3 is CGAQSQPNQPQHF. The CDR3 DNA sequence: TGCGGCGCTCAGTCCCAGCCGAACCAGCCCCAGCATTTT.

The CDR3, as DNA: TGCAGCGTCGGACAGACCCAAGAGACCCAGTACTTC. Its protein product is CSVGQTQETQYF. The chain uses TRBV29-1 and TRBJ2-5; possibly TRBD1 for D (6 bases). The germline V gene has CDR1 SQVTM and CDR2 ANQGSEA. The CDR3 is 12 residues long. V lost 6 bases and J 1 base, leaving 9 bases between the germline ends.

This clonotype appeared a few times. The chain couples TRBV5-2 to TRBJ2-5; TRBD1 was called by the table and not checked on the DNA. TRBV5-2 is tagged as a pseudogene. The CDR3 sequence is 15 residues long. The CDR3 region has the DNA TGTGCCAGCAACTTGGACCCGGGACCACAAGAGACCCAGTACTTT. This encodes CASNLDPGPQETQYF.

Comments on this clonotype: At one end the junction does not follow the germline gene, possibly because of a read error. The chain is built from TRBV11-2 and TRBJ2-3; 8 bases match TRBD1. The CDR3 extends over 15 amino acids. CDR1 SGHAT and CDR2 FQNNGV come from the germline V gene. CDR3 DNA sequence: TGTACCAGCAGCTTAGTTAACACAGGGGGAGGTACTCAGTATTTT. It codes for CTSSLVNTGGGTQYF.

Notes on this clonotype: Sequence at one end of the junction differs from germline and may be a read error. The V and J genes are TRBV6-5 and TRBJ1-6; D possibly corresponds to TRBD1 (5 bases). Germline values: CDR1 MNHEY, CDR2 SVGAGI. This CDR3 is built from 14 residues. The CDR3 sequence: CANSREDTNSPLHF. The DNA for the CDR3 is TGTGCCAACAGTCGCGAGGACACAAATTCACCCCTCCACTTT.

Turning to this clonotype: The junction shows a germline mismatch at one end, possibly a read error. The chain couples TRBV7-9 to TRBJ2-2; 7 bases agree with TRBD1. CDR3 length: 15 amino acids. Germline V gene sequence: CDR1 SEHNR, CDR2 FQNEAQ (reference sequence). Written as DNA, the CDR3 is TGTGCCAGCACCAGGACTGGACAGGACACGGGGGAGCTGTTTTTT. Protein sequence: CASTRTGQDTGELFF.

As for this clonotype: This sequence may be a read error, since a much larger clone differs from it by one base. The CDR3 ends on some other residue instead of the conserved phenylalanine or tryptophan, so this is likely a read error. CDR3 sequence: CSASPGETEAFL. The CDR3 coding sequence is TGCAGTGCTAGCCCGGGGGAAACTGAAGCTTTCCTT. The chain uses TRBV20-1 and TRBJ1-1; TRBD1 might be the D (5 bases). CDR1 is DFQATT and CDR2 is SNEGSKA in the germline V gene (reference sequence). The CDR3 runs to 12 residues. Between the trimmed V and J ends, which lost 3 bases and 5 bases, there was a span of 10 bases.

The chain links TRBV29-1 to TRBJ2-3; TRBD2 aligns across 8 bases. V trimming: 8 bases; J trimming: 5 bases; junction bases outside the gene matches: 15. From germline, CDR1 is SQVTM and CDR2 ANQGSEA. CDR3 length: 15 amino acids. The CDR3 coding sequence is TGCAGCCTACGGACCAGCGGGAGTTGTAAAGATACGCAGTATTTT. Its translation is CSLRTSGSCKDTQYF.

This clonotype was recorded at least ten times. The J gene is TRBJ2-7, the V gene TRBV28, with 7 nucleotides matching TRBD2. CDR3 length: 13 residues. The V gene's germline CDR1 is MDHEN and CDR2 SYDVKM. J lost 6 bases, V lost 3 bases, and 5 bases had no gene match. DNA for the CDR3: TGTGCCAGCAGTTTCCGCGGGAGAGGCGAGCAGTACTTC. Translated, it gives CASSFRGRGEQYF.

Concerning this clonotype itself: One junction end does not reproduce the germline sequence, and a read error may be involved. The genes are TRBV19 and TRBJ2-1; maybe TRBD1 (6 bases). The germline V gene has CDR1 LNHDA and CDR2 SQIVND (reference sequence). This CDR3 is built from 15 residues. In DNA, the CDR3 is TGTGCCAGTAATATAGATTCTCTCAGGGACAACGAGCAGTTCTTC. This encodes CASNIDSLRDNEQFF.

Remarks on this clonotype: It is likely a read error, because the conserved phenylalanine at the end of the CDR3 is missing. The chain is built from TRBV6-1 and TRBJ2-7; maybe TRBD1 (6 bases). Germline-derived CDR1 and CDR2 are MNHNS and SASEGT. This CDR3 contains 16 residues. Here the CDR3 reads CASNEAAVRGGYEQYL. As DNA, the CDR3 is TGTGCCAGCAATGAAGCAGCCGTCAGGGGCGGCTACGAGCAGTACTTA.

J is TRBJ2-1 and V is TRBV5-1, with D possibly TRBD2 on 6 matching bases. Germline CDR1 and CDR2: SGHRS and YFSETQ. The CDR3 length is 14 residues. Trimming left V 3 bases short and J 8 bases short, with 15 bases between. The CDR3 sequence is CASSSSAGYYEQFF. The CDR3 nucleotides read TGCGCCAGCAGCTCTAGCGCGGGGTACTATGAGCAGTTCTTC.

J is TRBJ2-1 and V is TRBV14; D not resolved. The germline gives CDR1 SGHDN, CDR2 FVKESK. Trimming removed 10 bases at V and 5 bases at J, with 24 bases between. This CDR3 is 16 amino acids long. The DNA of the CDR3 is TGTGCCAACAGTGCCGTAGCAAGATGGGTAAACAATGAGCAGTTCTTC. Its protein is CANSAVARWVNNEQFF.

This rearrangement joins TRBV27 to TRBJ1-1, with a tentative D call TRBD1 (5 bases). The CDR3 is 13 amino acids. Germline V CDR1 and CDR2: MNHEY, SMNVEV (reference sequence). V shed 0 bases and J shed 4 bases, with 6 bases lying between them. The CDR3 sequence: CASSLSGPTEAFF. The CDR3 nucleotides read TGTGCCAGCAGTTTATCGGGACCCACTGAAGCTTTCTTT.

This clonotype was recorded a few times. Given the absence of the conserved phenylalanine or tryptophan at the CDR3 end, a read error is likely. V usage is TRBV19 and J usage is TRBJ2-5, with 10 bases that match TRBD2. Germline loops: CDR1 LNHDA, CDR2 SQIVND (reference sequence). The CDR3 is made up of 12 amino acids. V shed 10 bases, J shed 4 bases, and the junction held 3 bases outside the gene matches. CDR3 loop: CATRLAGETQYI. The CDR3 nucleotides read TGTGCCACTCGACTAGCGGGAGAGACCCAGTACATC.

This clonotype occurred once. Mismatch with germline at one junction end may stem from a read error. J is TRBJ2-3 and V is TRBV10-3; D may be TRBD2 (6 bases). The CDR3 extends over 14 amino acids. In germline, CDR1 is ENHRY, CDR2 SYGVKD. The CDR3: CAISDSGSTDTQYF. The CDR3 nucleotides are TGTGCCATCAGTGATAGCGGCAGCACGGATACGCAGTATTTT.

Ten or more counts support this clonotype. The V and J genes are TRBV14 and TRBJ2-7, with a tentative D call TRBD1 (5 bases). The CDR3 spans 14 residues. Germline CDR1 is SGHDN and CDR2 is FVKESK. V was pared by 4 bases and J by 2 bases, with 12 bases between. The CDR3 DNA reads TGTGCCAGCAGCCGACAGAATGGCGCCTACGAGCAGTACTTC. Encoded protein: CASSRQNGAYEQYF.